The 27 T cell receptor beta chains in this list originate from one sample, sequenced in a study of CD8 T cells in ankylosing spondylitis. TCRdb recomputed calls from the 5' RACE reads with MiXCR, one row per CDR3 protein. The sample yields about 350,000 distinct CDR3 sequences, approximately 22% seen once. Sequenced input: blood, either unsorted or a sorted T cell fraction (not recorded which). The receptor source for this set is a male donor with ankylosing spondylitis or in good health (not recorded which).

This sequence joins TRBV3-1 and TRBJ2-5; no firm D call. V shed 10 bases and J shed 1 base, with 28 bases lying between them. The CDR3 loop spans 18 amino acids. Per germline, CDR1 LGHDT and CDR2 YNNKEL (reference sequence). CDR3 in amino acids: CATCQEWGGETPQETQYF. CDR3 in DNA: TGTGCCACCTGCCAAGAGTGGGGTGGCGAGACCCCCCAAGAGACCCAGTACTTC.

This clonotype was recorded a few times. The genes are TRBV6-1 and TRBJ1-1; D gene ambiguous. V lost 6 bases and J lost 5, with 16 bases in between. The CDR3 has 14 amino acids. Germline CDR1 is MNHNS and CDR2 is SASEGT. Here the CDR3 reads CASSPTLDLTEAFF. DNA of the CDR3: TGTGCCAGCAGCCCGACCCTGGACCTAACTGAAGCTTTCTTT.

This clonotype occurred a few times. The chain employs TRBV20-1 and TRBJ2-3, with 7 bases fitting TRBD1. The CDR3 is made up of 16 amino acids. V lost 1 base to trimming and J lost 4 bases; unmatched junction nucleotides: 11. Germline lookup yields CDR1 DFQATT and CDR2 SNEGSKA (reference sequence). This CDR3 reads CSARAGTELSPDTQYF. Here the CDR3 DNA reads TGCAGTGCTAGAGCGGGGACAGAACTATCCCCAGATACGCAGTATTTT.

CDR3: CSVEEGTEFYEQYF. Written as DNA, the CDR3 is TGCAGCGTTGAAGAGGGGACGGAATTCTACGAGCAGTACTTC. J is TRBJ2-7 and V is TRBV29-1; possibly TRBD1 or TRBD2 for D (5 bases each). Trimming shortened V by 0 bases and J by 3 bases, and 12 bases separated the two germline ends. The CDR3 contains 14 residues. Per the germline V gene, CDR1 is SQVTM and CDR2 is ANQGSEA.

The table lists this clonotype with many counts. The V call is TRBV12-3 or TRBV12-4, the J call TRBJ1-1; unclear D gene. The CDR3 consists of 10 residues. Trimming removed 6 bases from V and 6 bases from J, with 5 bases in between. In DNA form, the CDR3 reads TGTGCCAGCAGGGGCGCTGAAGCTTTCTTT. Its protein is CASRGAEAFF.

The V and J genes are TRBV10-3 and TRBJ2-7; D could derive from TRBD1 or TRBD2 (5 bases each). This CDR3 comprises 15 residues. The germline V and J ends were trimmed by 7 bases and 1 base, with 17 bases remaining between them. Germline CDR1 reads ENHRY; CDR2 reads SYGVKD. The CDR3 loop is CAIMGAGTDSYEQYF. DNA of the CDR3: TGTGCCATCATGGGCGCTGGGACGGATTCCTACGAGCAGTACTTC.

V usage is TRBV5-8 and J usage is TRBJ2-6; D uncertain. The CDR3 is 16 residues long. CDR1 and CDR2 (germline): SGHTS, YDEGEE. Deletions cut 0 bases from V and 0 bases from J, with 7 bases between. CDR3 in DNA: TGTGCCAGCAGCTTGGGTTTACACTCTGGGGCCAACGTCCTGACTTTC. Its protein is CASSLGLHSGANVLTF. The variable domain in full, with the rest retrieved from reference TRBV5-8 and TRBJ2-6, is EAGVTQSPTHLIKTRGQQATLRCSPISGHTSVYWYQQALGLGLQFLLWYDEGEERNRGNFPPRFSGRQFPNYSSELNVNALELEDSALYLCASSLGLHSGANVLTFGAGSRLTVL.

This clonotype was detected only a few times. V gene TRBV11-1 combines with J gene TRBJ2-1, with 12 bases matching TRBD1. Trimming removed 4 bases from V and 3 bases from J; junction bases left unmatched: 16. Germline-derived CDR1 and CDR2 are SGHAT and FQDESV (reference sequence). The CDR3 length is 20 residues. In DNA form, the CDR3 reads TGTGCCAGCAGCTACCCGGGACAGGGGGCTCAGCGGGGGGACTACAATGAGCAGTTCTTC. Protein product: CASSYPGQGAQRGDYNEQFF.

This clonotype was counted many times. V is TRBV6-1 and J is TRBJ2-4; D not certain. Deletions cut 1 base from V and 6 bases from J, with 4 bases between. The CDR3 covers 12 residues. Germline V lookup: CDR1 MNHNS, CDR2 SASEGT. This CDR3 reads CASSEGGNIQYF. CDR3 coding DNA: TGTGCCAGCAGTGAAGGGGGAAACATTCAGTACTTC.

The table lists this clonotype with a few counts. The CDR3, as DNA: TGTGCCAGCAGTATCGCCGGGGCTAGCACAGATACGCAGTATTTT. Its protein is CASSIAGASTDTQYF. This sequence joins TRBV7-9 and TRBJ2-3; perhaps D is TRBD1 or TRBD2 (5 bases each). The CDR3 spans 15 residues. Per the germline V gene, CDR1 is SEHNR and CDR2 is FQNEAQ (reference sequence). The V gene lost 6 bases and the J gene lost 0 bases, with 13 bases spanning the gap. Filled out from reference TRBV7-9 and TRBJ2-3, the complete variable domain reads DTGVSQNPRHKITKRGQNVTFRCDPISEHNRLYWYRQTLGQGPEFLTYFQNEAQLEKSRLLSDRFSAERPKGSFSTLEIQRTEQGDSAMYLCASSIAGASTDTQYFGPGTRLTVL.

This clonotype was seen a few times. The chain carries TRBV6-5 and TRBJ2-1; the match to TRBD2 covers 8 bases. Per germline, CDR1 MNHEY and CDR2 SVGAGI. Trimming took 3 bases from V and 10 from J; bases not matched to a gene: 5. CDR3 length: 13 residues. In nucleotides, the CDR3 is TGTGCCAGCAGTTATGCCAGCGGGGGAGAGCAGTTCTTC. Its protein is CASSYASGGEQFF.

This clonotype was picked up a small number of times. This chain links TRBV4-1 with TRBJ2-2, with no clear D. Germline CDR1 MGHRA, CDR2 YSYEKL. The CDR3 extends over 12 amino acids. V was shortened by 2 bases and J by 7 bases, with 5 bases between the two germline ends. This CDR3 is CASSQYDGELFF. As DNA, the CDR3 is TGCGCCAGCAGCCAATACGACGGGGAGCTGTTTTTT.

The chain links TRBV5-1 to TRBJ2-5, with D possibly matching TRBD2 (6 bases). The CDR3 is made up of 18 amino acids. The germline V and J ends were trimmed by 4 bases and 5 bases, with 27 bases remaining between them. CDR1 and CDR2 (germline): SGHRS, YFSETQ. The CDR3 DNA reads TGCGCCAGCAGCCCGGGGGTTGACTGGGACCCAAGGCAGGAGACCCAGTACTTC. It encodes CASSPGVDWDPRQETQYF.

The V call is TRBV30, the J call TRBJ2-7, with D possibly matching TRBD2 (5 bases). The CDR3 contains 12 residues. Between the trimmed V and J ends, which lost 4 bases and 7 bases, there was a span of 14 bases. Germline-derived CDR1 and CDR2 are GTSNPN and SVGIG (reference sequence). Here the CDR3 reads CAWNPAGEEQYF. Here the CDR3 DNA reads TGTGCCTGGAACCCGGCGGGTGAAGAGCAGTACTTC.

Here the CDR3 reads CASSLIQRGSTDTQYF. The CDR3 region has the DNA TGTGCCAGCAGCTTAATCCAGCGGGGTAGCACAGATACGCAGTATTTT. The rearrangement links TRBV7-9 to TRBJ2-3; 7 positions match TRBD2. Germline V gives CDR1 SEHNR, CDR2 FQNEAQ (reference sequence). V shed 2 bases and J 0 bases; nucleotides not matched to a gene: 5. CDR3 size: 16 residues.

The V gene is TRBV20-1, the J gene TRBJ1-1; D is ambiguous. This CDR3 is 12 amino acids long. V was trimmed by 1 base and J by 7 bases, leaving 10 bases between them. The germline V gene has CDR1 DFQATT and CDR2 SNEGSKA (reference sequence). The CDR3 sequence is CSARGLFFEAFF. The CDR3 nucleotides are TGCAGTGCTAGAGGTCTTTTTTTTGAAGCTTTCTTT.

This clonotype was seen a few times. The chain joins TRBV6-4 to TRBJ2-7; D not resolved. The CDR3 covers 14 residues. The V end lost 2 bases, the J end lost 6 bases, and 14 bases lay between the germline ends. CDR1 is MRHNA and CDR2 is SNTAGT in the germline V gene. The CDR3 DNA sequence: TGTGCCAGCAGTGACCCCGGCAAACGGGCCGAGCAGTACTTC. Its translation: CASSDPGKRAEQYF.

This clonotype occurred a few times. The chain combines TRBV7-9 with TRBJ1-1; D remains unclear. The V gene's germline CDR1 is SEHNR and CDR2 FQNEAQ (reference sequence). V was pared by 1 base and J by 3 bases, with 9 bases between. CDR3 length equals 14 residues. The CDR3 DNA follows: TGTGCCAGCAGCTTAGTCGGCGGGGACACTGAAGCTTTCTTT. Amino acids: CASSLVGGDTEAFF.

V gene TRBV20-1 combines with J gene TRBJ1-5; perhaps TRBD1 as D (5 bases). This CDR3 region has 15 residues. Germline assignment: CDR1 DFQATT and CDR2 SNEGSKA (reference sequence). V shed 5 bases and J shed 3 bases, with 17 bases lying between them. CDR3 DNA: TGCAGTGCTTGCCCCCGGGGCGTCCTCAATCAGCCCCAGCATTTT. Translating gives CSACPRGVLNQPQHF.

This clonotype has a handful of counts. The chain combines TRBV6-5 with TRBJ1-5, with 7 nucleotides matching TRBD1. J was trimmed by 1 base and V by 4 bases; bases with no gene match: 7. The germline gives CDR1 MNHEY, CDR2 SVGAGI. The CDR3 sequence is 16 residues long. The CDR3 spells CASSWTGEISNQPQHF. In DNA, the CDR3 is TGTGCCAGCAGTTGGACAGGAGAAATAAGCAATCAGCCCCAGCATTTT.

V is TRBV2 and J is TRBJ2-1; D is possibly TRBD1 or TRBD2 (5 bases each). Trimming shortened V by 5 bases and J by 8 bases, and 19 bases separated the two germline ends. This CDR3 contains 15 residues. Germline V gene sequence: CDR1 SNHLY, CDR2 FYNNEI. The CDR3 DNA sequence: TGTGCCAGCAGTTCAAAAAGAGGGGTCGGGGATGAGCAGTTCTTC. Translating gives CASSSKRGVGDEQFF.

This clonotype was seen a handful of times. The CDR3 spells CASSLRGVSREEKLFF. In nucleotides, the CDR3 is TGTGCCAGCAGTTTACGGGGAGTTTCCCGGGAGGAAAAACTGTTTTTT. The chain recombines TRBV27 with TRBJ1-4; no firm D call. The CDR3 runs 16 residues. Germline CDR1 reads MNHEY; CDR2 reads SMNVEV (reference sequence). V was pared by 2 bases and J by 8 bases, with 18 bases between.

The sample holds a few counts of this clonotype. The CDR3 DNA is TGCAGTGCCGGGGACAGGGCGAACACTGAAGCTTTCTTT. Translated, it gives CSAGDRANTEAFF. The rearrangement uses TRBV20-1 and TRBJ1-1; 9 nucleotides align to TRBD1. V trimming: 6 bases; J trimming: 1 base; junction bases outside the gene matches: 3. Germline values: CDR1 DFQATT, CDR2 SNEGSKA (reference sequence). The CDR3 is 13 amino acids.

The V gene is TRBV20-1, the J gene TRBJ2-1, with TRBD1 identical over 9 bases. The CDR3 extends over 14 amino acids. The germline V gene has CDR1 DFQATT and CDR2 SNEGSKA (reference sequence). The ends lost 4 bases at V and 10 bases at J; junction bases unmatched: 11. The CDR3 sequence is CSAIPTGGFGEQFF. The CDR3 DNA is TGCAGTGCTATCCCCACAGGGGGCTTTGGGGAGCAGTTCTTC.

This clonotype turned up a few times. The chain combines TRBV5-6 with TRBJ1-1; no clear D. This CDR3 has 12 residues. V lost 4 bases to trimming and J lost 7 bases, with 11 bases between them. The germline gives CDR1 SGHDT, CDR2 YYEEEE. The DNA for the CDR3 is TGTGCCAGCAGCGCCCTGGGCAGTGAAGCTTTCTTT. This encodes CASSALGSEAFF.

This chain connects TRBV6-5 to TRBJ2-2; 9 bases line up with TRBD2. There are 19 residues in the CDR3. After removal of 4 bases from V and 2 bases from J, the junction contained 14 bases not matched to a gene. Looked up from germline, CDR1 is MNHEY and CDR2 is SVGAGI. CDR3 residues: CASSSPLWRGGPNTGELFF. The DNA for the CDR3 is TGTGCCAGCAGTTCCCCACTTTGGCGGGGGGGCCCCAACACCGGGGAGCTGTTTTTT.

The CDR3 DNA reads TGTGCCAGCAGTCTCATGACAGGGGGCGAAGAGACCCAGTACTTC. This sequence encodes CASSLMTGGEETQYF. The rearrangement uses TRBV12-3 or TRBV12-4 and TRBJ2-5; the match to TRBD1 covers 10 bases. With 5 bases clipped from V and 3 bases from J, the junction kept 6 bases outside the gene matches. The CDR3 length is 15 residues.